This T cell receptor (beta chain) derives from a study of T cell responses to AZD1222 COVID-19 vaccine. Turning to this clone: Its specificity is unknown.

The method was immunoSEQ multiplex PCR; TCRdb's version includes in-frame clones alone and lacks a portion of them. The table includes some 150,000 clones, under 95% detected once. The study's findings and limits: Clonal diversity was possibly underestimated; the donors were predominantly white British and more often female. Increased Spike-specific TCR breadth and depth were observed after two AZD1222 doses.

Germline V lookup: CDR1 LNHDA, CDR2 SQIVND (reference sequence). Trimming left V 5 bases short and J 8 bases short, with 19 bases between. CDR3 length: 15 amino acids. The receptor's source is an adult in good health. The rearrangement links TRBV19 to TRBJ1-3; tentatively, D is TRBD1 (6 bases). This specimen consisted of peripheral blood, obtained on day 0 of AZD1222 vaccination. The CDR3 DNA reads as TGTGCCAGTAGTGCCATCCAGGGGAGTATTGACACCATATATTTT. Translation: CASSAIQGSIDTIYF.